The 15 T cell receptor beta chains below all came from one sample that was sequenced in a study of cytomegalovirus exposure and HLA in healthy donors. The PCR ran on 60 Vbeta and 13 Jbeta primers. Sequencing was performed with immunoSEQ multiplex PCR; in TCRdb, only in-frame clones are kept and a portion is missing. The table lists approximately 89,000 clones, roughly 77% of them singletons. Sequences were obtained from PBMCs. The receptors stem from a human donor in good health.

The rearrangement uses TRBV27 and TRBJ2-2, with a possible D match to TRBD2 (5 bases). The CDR3 length is 18 residues. The V end was cut by 4 bases, the J end by 1 base, with 19 bases between. The germline CDR1 and CDR2 sequences are MNHEY and SMNVEV (reference sequence). CDR3 nucleotide sequence: TGTGCCAGCAGTTCAACCCGGACGGGGTGGGGGAACACCGGGGAGCTGTTTTTT. Translation gives CASSSTRTGWGNTGELFF.

The gene calls are TRBV7-9 and TRBJ2-5, with 7 bases fitting TRBD1. Germline V gives CDR1 SEHNR, CDR2 FQNEAQ (reference sequence). Trimming removed 5 bases from V and 5 bases from J; junction bases left unmatched: 17. The CDR3 contains 17 residues. CDR3 DNA sequence: TGTGCCAGCAGCCCCCGCCGGACAGGATTAACAAGGGAGACCCAGTACTTC. Encoded protein: CASSPRRTGLTRETQYF.

In this sample, this clone turned up a few times. The chain employs TRBV30 and TRBJ1-4; TRBD1 aligns across 8 bases. The CDR3 has 15 residues. J gave up 11 bases and V 0 bases, and 11 bases lay outside the gene matches. The V gene's germline CDR1 is GTSNPN and CDR2 SVGIG (reference sequence). The CDR3 region is CAWSVRTGRTVKLFF. In DNA, the CDR3 is TGTGCCTGGAGTGTACGGACAGGGCGTACGGTGAAACTGTTTTTT.

The chain links TRBV4-2 to TRBJ1-4; possibly TRBD1 for D (6 bases). Trimming stripped 3 bases from V and 3 bases from J, with 11 bases between. CDR3 length equals 15 residues. Germline V lookup: CDR1 LGHNA, CDR2 YNFKEQ. The CDR3 sequence is CASSQNRAPNEKLFF. CDR3 DNA sequence: TGTGCCAGCAGCCAGAACAGGGCGCCTAATGAAAAACTGTTTTTT.

The chain couples TRBV6-1 to TRBJ2-2; 8 bases are a match to TRBD1. The CDR3 sequence is 17 residues long. The trim removed 3 bases at V and 3 bases at J, leaving 9 bases unmatched. Per germline, CDR1 MNHNS and CDR2 SASEGT. The CDR3 coding sequence is TGTGCCAGCAGTGATGGCGCAGGGGGCTCGGACACCGGGGAGCTGTTTTTT. This translates into CASSDGAGGSDTGELFF.

CDR3 residues: CASSQDKGKETQYF. The CDR3 DNA is TGTGCCAGCAGCCAAGACAAGGGGAAAGAGACCCAGTACTTC. The V and J genes are TRBV14 and TRBJ2-5; tentative D call: TRBD1 (5 bases). Germline CDR1 reads SGHDN; CDR2 reads FVKESK. The CDR3 totals 14 residues. Trimming shortened V by 0 bases and J by 3 bases, and 8 bases separated the two germline ends.

The chain combines TRBV5-1 with TRBJ1-1; no reliable D call. This CDR3 spans 14 amino acids. The germline CDR1 and CDR2 sequences are SGHRS and YFSETQ. Trimming took 4 bases from V and 4 from J, leaving 14 bases between them. The CDR3 DNA is TGCGCCAGCAGCGCGGGTGGCAGGACCACTGAAGCTTTCTTT. Protein: CASSAGGRTTEAFF.

The chain carries TRBV18 and TRBJ1-3; perhaps TRBD1 as D (6 bases). Trimming removed 6 bases at V and 0 bases at J, with 9 bases between. Germline V gene data show CDR1 as KGHSH and CDR2 as LQKENI. CDR3 size: 14 residues. CDR3 protein: CASSGQSSGNTIYF. In DNA, the CDR3 is TGTGCCAGCTCTGGACAGTCCTCTGGAAACACCATATATTTT.

This clone appeared once. The rearrangement uses TRBV10-3 and TRBJ2-5; D perhaps matches TRBD1 (6 bases). Per germline, CDR1 ENHRY and CDR2 SYGVKD. The V end lost 2 bases, the J end lost 5 bases, and 9 bases lay between the germline ends. This CDR3 contains 13 residues. The CDR3 DNA reads as TGTGCCATCAGTGAGGGGCAGGGGGAGACCCAGTACTTC. This encodes CAISEGQGETQYF.

The chain combines TRBV4-1 with TRBJ2-7; D possibly corresponds to TRBD1 (6 bases). V lost 0 bases, J lost 2 bases, and 11 bases lay in between. The CDR3 covers 15 residues. Germline CDR1 reads MGHRA; CDR2 reads YSYEKL. CDR3 in DNA: TGCGCCAGCAGCCAAGATAGGGCAGGGGCCTACGAGCAGTACTTC. It translates to CASSQDRAGAYEQYF.

This chain joins TRBV19 and TRBJ1-5, with D possibly being TRBD1 (6 bases). The CDR3 has 13 amino acids. Germline V gives CDR1 LNHDA, CDR2 SQIVND (reference sequence). The V end lost 5 bases, the J end lost 7 bases, and 12 bases lay between the germline ends. The CDR3, as DNA: TGTGCCAGTAGTGGTTATGGGGGCCAGCCCCAGCATTTT. As protein: CASSGYGGQPQHF.

The V gene is TRBV5-4, the J gene TRBJ2-7; tentatively, D is TRBD2 (6 bases). This CDR3 spans 15 amino acids. Deletions cut 1 base from V and 2 bases from J, with 13 bases between. Per germline, CDR1 SGHNT and CDR2 YYREEE (reference sequence). This CDR3 is CASSLFRDSAYEQYF. The CDR3 bases are TGTGCCAGCAGCTTGTTCCGGGACTCAGCCTACGAGCAGTACTTC.

With regard to this clone: The germline gene is not matched at one end of the junction; a read error may be the cause. The rearrangement links TRBV4-1 to TRBJ1-1; a weak D match, TRBD1 (5 bases). The CDR3 consists of 14 residues. Germline-derived CDR1 and CDR2 are MGHRA and YSYEKL. The CDR3 is CASSQERGWRADLF. The CDR3 DNA reads TGCGCCAGCAGCCAAGAACGGGGGTGGAGGGCGGACCTATTT.

The rearrangement links TRBV5-1 to TRBJ2-1, with TRBD2 matching over 8 bases. The CDR3 is 14 amino acids. Germline lookup yields CDR1 SGHRS and CDR2 YFSETQ. V lost 4 bases, J lost 8 bases, and 8 bases stayed unmatched. As DNA, the CDR3 is TGCGCCAGCAGCCCGCGGGGGGACGATCATGAGCAGTTCTTC. Translated: CASSPRGDDHEQFF.

This clone was seen just once. V is TRBV7-9 and J is TRBJ2-3, with 7 bases matching TRBD1. The length of the CDR3 is 15 residues. In germline, CDR1 is SEHNR, CDR2 FQNEAQ (reference sequence). Trimming cost V 5 bases and J 1 base; bases outside gene matches: 6. The DNA of the CDR3 is TGTGCCAGCAGCAACCGGGACAGCCGCACAGATACGCAGTATTTT. This gives the protein CASSNRDSRTDTQYF.